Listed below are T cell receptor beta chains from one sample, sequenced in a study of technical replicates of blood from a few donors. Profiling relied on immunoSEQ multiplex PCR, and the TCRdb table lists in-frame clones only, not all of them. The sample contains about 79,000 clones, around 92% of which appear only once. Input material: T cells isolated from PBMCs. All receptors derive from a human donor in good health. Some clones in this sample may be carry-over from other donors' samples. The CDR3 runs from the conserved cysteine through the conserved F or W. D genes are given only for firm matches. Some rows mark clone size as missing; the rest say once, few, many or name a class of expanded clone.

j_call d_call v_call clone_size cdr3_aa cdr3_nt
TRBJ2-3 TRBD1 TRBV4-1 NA CASSQQTGATDTQYF TGCGCCAGCAGCCAACAGACAGGGGCCACAGATACGCAGTATTTT
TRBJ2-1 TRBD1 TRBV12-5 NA CASGDPGQGATNEQFF TGTGCTAGTGGTGACCCGGGACAGGGGGCGACCAATGAGCAGTTCTTC
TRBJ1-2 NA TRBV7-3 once CASSLSHTGGDGYTF TGTGCCAGCAGCTTAAGTCATACGGGCGGGGATGGCTACACCTTC
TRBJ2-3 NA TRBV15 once CATNGRGTDTQYF TGTGCCACCAACGGGAGAGGAACAGATACGCAGTATTTT
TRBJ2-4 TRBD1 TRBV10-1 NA CASSESSRQGDIQYF TGCGCCAGCAGTGAGTCGTCGAGACAGGGGGACATTCAGTACTTC
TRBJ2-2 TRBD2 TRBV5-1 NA CASSGTSGNTGELFF TGCGCCAGCAGTGGGACTAGCGGTAACACCGGGGAGCTGTTTTTT
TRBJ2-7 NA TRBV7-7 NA CASSLRSGAIYEQYF TGTGCTAGCAGCTTACGATCAGGGGCGATCTACGAGCAGTACTTC
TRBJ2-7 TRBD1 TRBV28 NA CASSLTGGAYEQYF TGTGCCAGCAGTTTAACAGGGGGCGCTTACGAGCAGTACTTC
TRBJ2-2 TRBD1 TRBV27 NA CASRNTGGMAGELFF TGTGCCAGCAGAAATACAGGGGGTATGGCCGGGGAGCTGTTTTTT
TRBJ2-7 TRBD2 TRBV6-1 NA CASRELAGYEQYF TGTGCCAGCAGGGAACTAGCGGGGTACGAGCAGTACTTC